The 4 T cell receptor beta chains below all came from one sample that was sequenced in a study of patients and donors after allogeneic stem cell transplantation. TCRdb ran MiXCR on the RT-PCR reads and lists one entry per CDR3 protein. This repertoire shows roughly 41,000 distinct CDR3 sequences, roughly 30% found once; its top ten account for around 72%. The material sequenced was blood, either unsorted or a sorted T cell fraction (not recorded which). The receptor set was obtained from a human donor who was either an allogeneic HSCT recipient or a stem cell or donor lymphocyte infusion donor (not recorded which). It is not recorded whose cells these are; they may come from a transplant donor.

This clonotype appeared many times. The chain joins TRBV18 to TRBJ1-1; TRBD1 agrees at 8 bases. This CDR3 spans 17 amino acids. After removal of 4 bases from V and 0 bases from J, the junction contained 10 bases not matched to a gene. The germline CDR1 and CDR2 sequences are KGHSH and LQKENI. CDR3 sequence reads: CASSLGPGTGMNTEAFF. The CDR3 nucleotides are TGTGCCAGCTCACTTGGCCCGGGGACAGGCATGAACACTGAAGCTTTCTTT. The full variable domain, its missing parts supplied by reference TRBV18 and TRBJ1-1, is NAGVMQNPRHLVRRRGQEARLRCSPMKGHSHVYWYRQLPEEGLKFMVYLQKENIIDESGMPKERFSAEFPKEGPSILRIQQVVRGDSAAYFCASSLGPGTGMNTEAFFGQGTRLTVV.

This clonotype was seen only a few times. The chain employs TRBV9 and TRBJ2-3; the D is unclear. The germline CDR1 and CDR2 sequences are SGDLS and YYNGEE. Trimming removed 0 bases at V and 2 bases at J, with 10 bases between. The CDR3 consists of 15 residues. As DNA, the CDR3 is TGTGCCAGCAGCGTAGAGTGGACCCTCACAGATACGCAGTATTTT. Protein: CASSVEWTLTDTQYF.

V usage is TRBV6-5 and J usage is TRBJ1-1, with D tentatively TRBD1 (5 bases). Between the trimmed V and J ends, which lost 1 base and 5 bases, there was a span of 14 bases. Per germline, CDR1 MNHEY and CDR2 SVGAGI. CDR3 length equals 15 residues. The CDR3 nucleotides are TGTGCCAGCAGTTACTTATCCCCCAGGGTAACTGAAGCTTTCTTT. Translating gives CASSYLSPRVTEAFF.

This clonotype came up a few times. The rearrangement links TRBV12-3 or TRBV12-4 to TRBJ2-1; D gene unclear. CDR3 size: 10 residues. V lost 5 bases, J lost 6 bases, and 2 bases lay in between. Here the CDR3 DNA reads TGTGCCAGCAGTGCCAATGAGCAGTTCTTC. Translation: CASSANEQFF.